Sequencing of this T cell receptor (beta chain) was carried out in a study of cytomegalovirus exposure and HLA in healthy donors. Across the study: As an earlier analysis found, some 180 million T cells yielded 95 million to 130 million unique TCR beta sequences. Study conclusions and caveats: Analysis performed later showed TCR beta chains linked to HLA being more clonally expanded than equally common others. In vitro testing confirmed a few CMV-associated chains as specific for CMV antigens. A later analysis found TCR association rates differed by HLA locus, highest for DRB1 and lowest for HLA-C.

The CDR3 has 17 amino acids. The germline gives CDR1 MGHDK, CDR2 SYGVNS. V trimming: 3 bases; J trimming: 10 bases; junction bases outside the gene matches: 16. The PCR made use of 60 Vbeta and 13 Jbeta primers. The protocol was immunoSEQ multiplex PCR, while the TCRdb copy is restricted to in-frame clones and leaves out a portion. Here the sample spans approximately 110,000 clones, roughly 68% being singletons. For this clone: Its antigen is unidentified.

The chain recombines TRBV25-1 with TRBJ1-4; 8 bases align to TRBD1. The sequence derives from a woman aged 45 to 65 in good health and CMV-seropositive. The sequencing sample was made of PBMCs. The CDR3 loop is CASSDGTGGNRRAKLFF. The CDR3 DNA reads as TGTGCCAGCAGTGATGGAACAGGGGGGAATCGGAGGGCAAAACTGTTTTTT.